This T cell receptor beta chain was obtained from a study of persistence of HIV-infected CD4 T cells. Findings and caveats of the study: Proviral oligoclonality tracked with TCR oligoclonality within the same sorted cells. Compared with CD3/CD28-stimulated cells, CMV- and Gag-responding cells showed lower TCRbeta richness.

This CDR3 is 19 amino acids long. Germline V gives CDR1 LGHDT, CDR2 YNNKEL (reference sequence). The junction had 24 bases not matched to a gene; V was cut back by 5 bases and J by 6 bases. The libraries were made with immunoSEQ version 4 in survey mode. Method: immunoSEQ multiplex PCR; TCRdb's copy keeps in-frame clones and lacks some. The sample records 40,000 or so clones, 70% to 90% being singletons. About this clone itself: What it recognizes is unknown.

Anti-CD3/anti-CD28 beads served as a nonspecific positive control stimulus. Responding CD4+ T cells were sorted by upregulation of both CD40 ligand and CD69. The sequence derives from an adult man with HIV who was CMV-seropositive. Sequenced material: CD4+ T cells sorted from PBMCs after approximately 18-hour stimulation, taken from a patient who received antiretroviral therapy. The chain couples TRBV3-1 (or the pseudogene TRBV3-2) to TRBJ1-2, with 7 bases aligning to TRBD1. The CDR3 loop reads CASSFKKGAGGGSLNGYTF. CDR3 DNA sequence: TGTGCCAGCAGCTTTAAGAAGGGGGCAGGAGGAGGCTCACTAAATGGCTACACCTTC.